Listed here are 8 T cell receptor beta chains from one sample, sequenced in a study of shared clonotypes between healthy human individuals. The protocol was immunoSEQ multiplex PCR, while the TCRdb copy is restricted to in-frame clones and leaves out a portion. The sample lists roughly 2.6 million clones; over 85% were seen once. The sequencing input was naive CD4+ T cells sorted from blood. Indicated subset: CD45RA+ positively selected. The receptors here all came from a man younger than 35 in good health.

In its sample, this clone was seen once. Within the sample, other DNA sequences also encode this same CDR3. The chain employs TRBV4-1 and TRBJ1-2; unclear D gene. The CDR3 runs to 13 residues. Germline CDR1 and CDR2: MGHRA and YSYEKL. Trimming pared 1 base from V and 4 bases from J, leaving 7 bases between. CDR3 region: CASSQGASYGYTF. The CDR3 nucleotides are TGCGCCAGCAGCCAAGGTGCGTCCTATGGCTACACCTTC.

This chain uses TRBV5-1 with TRBJ1-5, with 9 nucleotides matching TRBD1. This CDR3 is 15 amino acids long. V shed 0 bases, J shed 6 bases, and the junction held 4 bases outside the gene matches. Germline values: CDR1 SGHRS, CDR2 YFSETQ. The CDR3 protein is CASSLAGTGSQPQHF. Written as DNA, the CDR3 is TGCGCCAGCAGCTTGGCCGGGACAGGGAGTCAGCCCCAGCATTTT.

This clone was detected only once. This chain joins TRBV9 and TRBJ1-1; possible D gene TRBD1, 5 bases. The V end was cut by 3 bases, the J end by 4 bases, with 13 bases between. Germline CDR1 SGDLS, CDR2 YYNGEE. The CDR3 contains 14 residues. The CDR3 nucleotides are TGTGCCAGCAGCGCAGTCCAGGGTCGCACTGAAGCTTTCTTT. Its protein is CASSAVQGRTEAFF. The full variable domain, completed using reference TRBV9 and TRBJ1-1, is DSGVTQTPKHLITATGQRVTLRCSPRSGDLSVYWYQQSLDQGLQFLIQYYNGEERAKGNILERFSAQQFPDLHSELNLSSLELGDSALYFCASSAVQGRTEAFFGQGTRLTVV.

The chain recombines TRBV27 with TRBJ2-7; 7 nucleotides align to TRBD2. CDR1 and CDR2 from the germline V gene are MNHEY and SMNVEV (reference sequence). V lost 4 bases, J lost 0 bases, and 6 bases stayed unmatched. The CDR3 loop spans 15 amino acids. The CDR3 region has the DNA TGTGCCAGCAGTTCACAGCGGGATCGCTCCTACGAGCAGTACTTC. Protein product: CASSSQRDRSYEQYF.

The chain employs TRBV11-2 and TRBJ2-7; D is possibly TRBD1 (6 bases). Trimming took 3 bases from V and 3 from J, leaving 15 bases between them. The germline CDR1 and CDR2 sequences are SGHAT and FQNNGV. The CDR3 contains 15 residues. The CDR3 region is CASSLGPGQHYEQYF. CDR3 coding DNA: TGTGCCAGCAGCTTGGGTCCGGGACAACACTACGAGCAGTACTTC.

The rearrangement links TRBV15 to TRBJ2-3, with 11 bases matching TRBD2. Trimming took 2 bases from V and 5 from J; bases not matched to a gene: 3. CDR3 length equals 15 residues. CDR1 LNHNV and CDR2 YYDKDF come from the germline V gene (reference sequence). The CDR3 reads CATSRIGLAGDTQYF. The CDR3 coding sequence is TGTGCCACCAGCAGAATAGGACTAGCGGGAGATACGCAGTATTTT.

The V gene is TRBV19, the J gene TRBJ1-6; TRBD1 matches at 9 bases. V shed 9 bases, J shed 10 bases, and the junction held 16 bases outside the gene matches. Germline V gene lookup returns CDR1 LNHDA and CDR2 SQIVND (reference sequence). The CDR3 is made up of 16 amino acids. CDR3 in DNA: TGTGCCAGCCTCTCCACTCCCGGGACAGGGCCCTCACCCCTCCACTTT. Translation gives CASLSTPGTGPSPLHF.

In DNA form, the CDR3 reads TGTGCCAGCAGGCGGACTAGCGGGGGGGATGAGACCCAGTACTTC. This translates into CASRRTSGGDETQYF. V and J are TRBV2 and TRBJ2-5, with 15 bases fitting TRBD2. The germline gives CDR1 SNHLY, CDR2 FYNNEI. J was trimmed by 5 bases and V by 6 bases; bases with no gene match: 4. The CDR3 length is 15 residues. Drawing the rest from reference TRBV2 and TRBJ2-5, the complete variable domain is EPEVTQTPSHQVTQMGQEVILRCVPISNHLYFYWYRQILGQKVEFLVSFYNNEISEKSEIFDDQFSVERPDGSNFTLKIRSTKLEDSAMYFCASRRTSGGDETQYFGPGTRLLVL.